The 7 T cell receptor beta chains given below trace back to one sample, sequenced in a study of blood T cell repertoires in COVID-19. Assay: immunoSEQ multiplex PCR; the TCRdb copy retains only in-frame clones and omits some. This sample has roughly 330,000 clones, with 86% found just once. Input material: PBMCs or T cells enriched from blood (not recorded which). These receptors came from a woman between 18 and 29 years old who had recovered from COVID-19.

The V and J genes are TRBV19 and TRBJ2-7; 9 bases agree with TRBD2. This CDR3 is built from 17 residues. Germline CDR1 LNHDA, CDR2 SQIVND (reference sequence). Germline trimming cut 2 bases from V and 5 bases from J; bases unmatched to any gene: 13. In DNA, the CDR3 is TGTGCCAGTAGTATAAATGGGCCGCGGGGGGGCCGGAACGAGCAGTACTTC. It is translated as CASSINGPRGGRNEQYF.

The chain carries TRBV9 and TRBJ1-2, with 9 bases identical to TRBD1. CDR3 length equals 16 residues. V lost 3 bases, J lost 2 bases, and 8 bases stayed unmatched. Germline CDR1 SGDLS, CDR2 YYNGEE. The CDR3 DNA follows: TGTGCCAGCAGCGACCACAGGGACAGGGAGAACTATGGCTACACCTTC. This codes for CASSDHRDRENYGYTF.

The chain has TRBV28 and TRBJ2-2; 8 bases match TRBD2. The CDR3 sequence is 16 residues long. V was clipped by 5 bases and J by 5 bases; unmatched bases: 10. Germline assignment: CDR1 MDHEN and CDR2 SYDVKM. The CDR3 bases are TGTGCCAGCAGTGGCGGACTAGCCTCACGGACCGGGGAGCTGTTTTTT. Encoded protein: CASSGGLASRTGELFF.

The chain employs TRBV6-5 and TRBJ1-6; tentatively, D is TRBD1 (5 bases). Trimming pared 5 bases from V and 6 bases from J, leaving 11 bases between. This CDR3 has 14 residues. Germline CDR1 MNHEY, CDR2 SVGAGI. The CDR3 is CASSPGLGNSPLHF. Here the CDR3 DNA reads TGTGCCAGCAGTCCGGGACTTGGTAATTCACCCCTCCACTTT.

The chain joins TRBV10-2 to TRBJ2-3, with 11 bases fitting TRBD2. V shed 3 bases, J shed 2 bases, and the junction held 4 bases outside the gene matches. Germline assignment: CDR1 WSHSY and CDR2 SAAADI. This CDR3 has 16 residues. CDR3 sequence reads: CASSEWTSGYTDTQYF. DNA of the CDR3: TGCGCCAGCAGTGAATGGACTAGCGGGTACACAGATACGCAGTATTTT.

V and J are TRBV15 and TRBJ1-1; D may be TRBD1 (6 bases). The germline V gene encodes CDR1 LNHNV and CDR2 YYDKDF (reference sequence). The CDR3 loop spans 15 amino acids. Trimming cost V 1 base and J 6 bases, with 15 bases left between them. CDR3 region: CATSRVTGLVAEAFF. In DNA form, the CDR3 reads TGTGCCACCAGCAGAGTAACAGGGTTGGTCGCTGAAGCTTTCTTT.

The V call is TRBV18, the J call TRBJ2-1; 10 bases are shared with TRBD2. Germline CDR1 and CDR2: KGHSH and LQKENI. The CDR3 runs 14 residues. The V segment lost 4 bases and the J segment 7 bases; nucleotides outside the gene matches: 4. CDR3 nucleotide sequence: TGTGCCAGCTCACGCCAGCGGGAGGGGAATGAGCAGTTCTTC. Residues: CASSRQREGNEQFF.